The present TCR beta chain was sequenced within a study of neurological immune-mediated disorders. TCRdb reanalysed the 5' RACE reads using MiXCR and keeps one entry per CDR3 protein. The sample has about 70,000 distinct CDR3 sequences, approximately 5.3% seen once. Germline CDR1 DFQATT, CDR2 SNEGSKA (reference sequence). V dropped 3 bases and J dropped 6 bases, with 21 bases sitting between them. This CDR3 has 16 amino acids. This clonotype was observed once. V gene TRBV20-1 combines with J gene TRBJ2-1; TRBD2 is a possible D gene (6 bases). Sequencing was performed on PBMCs. This clonotype originated in a human donor with multiple sclerosis. The donor label of this sample is uncertain. The CDR3 nucleotides read TGCAGTGCTAGGATTTCTTGGGGGGTCCTGATCAATGAGCAGTTCTTC. This codes for CSARISWGVLINEQFF.